The sample holds a few counts of the clone carrying this T cell receptor (beta chain). Its target is not known. In preparing bulk TCR libraries, previously described methods and listed TCR primers were used. TCRdb reprocessed the PCR reads via MiXCR and lists one record per CDR3 protein. In the table there are a few hundred thousand distinct CDR3 sequences, under 25% of which are singletons. CDR1 is MNHEY, CDR2 SMNVEV, per germline (reference sequence). This CDR3 is built from 13 residues. V dropped 4 bases and J dropped 6; count of bases not matched to a gene: 3. The entry originates in a study of molecular identifiers for immune sequencing clone quantification. Looking at the study overall: In replicates, the authors split RNA from approximately 20,000 or 100,000 naive CD8 cells five ways and sequenced four.

The study, taken as a whole, reports: Whereas clones above 20 RNA copies held under 1% of naive-cell molecules, they held over 97% of effector molecules.

This sequence was found in a human donor in good health. Some libraries in this study had Jurkat cell RNA spiked in. The sample was naive CD8+ T cells from blood, with Jurkat cell RNA spiked in. The subset is: FACS-sorted CD8+CD4-CCR7+CD45RA+ naive T cells. This chain connects TRBV27 to TRBJ2-1; TRBD1 matches at 7 bases. CDR3 loop: CASSSTGPNEQFF. The CDR3 DNA is TGTGCCAGCAGTTCGACAGGGCCCAATGAGCAGTTCTTC.